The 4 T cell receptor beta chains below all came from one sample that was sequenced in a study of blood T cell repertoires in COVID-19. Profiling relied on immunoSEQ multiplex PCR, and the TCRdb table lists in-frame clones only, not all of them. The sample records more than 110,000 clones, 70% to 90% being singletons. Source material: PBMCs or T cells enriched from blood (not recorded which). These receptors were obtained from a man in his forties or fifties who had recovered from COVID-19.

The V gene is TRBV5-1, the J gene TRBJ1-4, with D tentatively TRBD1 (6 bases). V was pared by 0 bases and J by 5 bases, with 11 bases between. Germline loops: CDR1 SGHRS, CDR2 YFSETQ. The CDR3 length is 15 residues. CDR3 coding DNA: TGCGCCAGCAGCTTGGCTGGCCAGGGGAATGAAAAACTGTTTTTT. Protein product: CASSLAGQGNEKLFF. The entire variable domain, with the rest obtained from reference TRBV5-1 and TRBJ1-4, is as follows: KAGVTQTPRYLIKTRGQQVTLSCSPISGHRSVSWYQQTPGQGLQFLFEYFSETQRNKGNFPGRFSGRQFSNSRSEMNVSTLELGDSALYLCASSLAGQGNEKLFFGSGTQLSVL.

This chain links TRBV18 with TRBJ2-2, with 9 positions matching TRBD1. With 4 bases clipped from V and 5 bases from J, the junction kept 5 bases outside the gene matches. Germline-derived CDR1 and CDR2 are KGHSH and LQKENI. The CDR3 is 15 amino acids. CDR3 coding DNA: TGTGCCAGCTCACGAGGGACAGGGTGGACCGGGGAGCTGTTTTTT. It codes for CASSRGTGWTGELFF.

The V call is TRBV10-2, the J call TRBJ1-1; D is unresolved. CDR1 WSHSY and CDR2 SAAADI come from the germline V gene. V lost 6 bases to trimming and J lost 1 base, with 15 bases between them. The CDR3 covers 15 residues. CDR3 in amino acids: CASSALRPQNTEAFF. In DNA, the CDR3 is TGCGCCAGCAGCGCCCTGCGGCCTCAGAACACTGAAGCTTTCTTT.

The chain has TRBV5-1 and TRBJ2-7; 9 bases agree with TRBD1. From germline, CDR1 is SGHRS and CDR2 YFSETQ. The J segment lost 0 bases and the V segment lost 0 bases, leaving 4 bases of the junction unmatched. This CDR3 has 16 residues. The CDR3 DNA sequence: TGCGCCAGCAGCTTGGATGGGACAGGGAGCTCCTACGAGCAGTACTTC. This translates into CASSLDGTGSSYEQYF.